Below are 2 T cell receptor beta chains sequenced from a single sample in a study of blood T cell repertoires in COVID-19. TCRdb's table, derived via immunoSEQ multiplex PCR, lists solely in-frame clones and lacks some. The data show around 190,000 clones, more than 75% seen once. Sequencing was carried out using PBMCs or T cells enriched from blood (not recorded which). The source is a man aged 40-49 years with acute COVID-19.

CDR3 amino acids: CASRRTGGEAFF. CDR3 DNA sequence: TGTGCCAGCAGAAGGACCGGGGGAGAAGCTTTCTTT. This rearrangement joins TRBV6-5 to TRBJ1-1; D is perhaps TRBD1 (5 bases). CDR1 MNHEY and CDR2 SVGAGI come from the germline V gene. The CDR3 spans 12 residues. The V gene lost 6 bases and the J gene lost 8 bases, with 13 bases spanning the gap.

The CDR3 sequence is CASSFGEGAPDTQYF. CDR3 DNA sequence: TGTGCCAGCAGCTTCGGCGAGGGGGCCCCAGATACGCAGTATTTT. The gene calls are TRBV5-4 and TRBJ2-3; 7 bases map to TRBD1. Trimming removed 2 bases from V and 4 bases from J; junction bases left unmatched: 7. Germline lookup yields CDR1 SGHNT and CDR2 YYREEE (reference sequence). The CDR3 covers 15 residues.